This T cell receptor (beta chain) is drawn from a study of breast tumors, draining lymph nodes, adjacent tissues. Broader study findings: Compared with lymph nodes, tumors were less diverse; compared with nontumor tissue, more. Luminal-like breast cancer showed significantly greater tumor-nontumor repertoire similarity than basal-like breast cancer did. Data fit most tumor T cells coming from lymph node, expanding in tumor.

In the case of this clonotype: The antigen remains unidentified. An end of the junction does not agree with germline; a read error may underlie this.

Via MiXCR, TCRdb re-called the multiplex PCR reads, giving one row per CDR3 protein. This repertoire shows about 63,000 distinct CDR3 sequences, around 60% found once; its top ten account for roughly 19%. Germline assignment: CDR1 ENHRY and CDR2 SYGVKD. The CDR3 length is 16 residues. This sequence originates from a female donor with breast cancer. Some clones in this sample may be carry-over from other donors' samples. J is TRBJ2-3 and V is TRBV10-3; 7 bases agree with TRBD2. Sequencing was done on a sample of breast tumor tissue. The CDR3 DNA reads TGTGCCATCAGCGAGTCGGCTAGCGGTAGCACAGATACGCAGTGTTTT. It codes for CAISESASGSTDTQCF.